This entry is about one T cell receptor beta chain. Germline values: CDR1 KGHDR, CDR2 SFDVKD. The V end was cut by 9 bases, the J end by 8 bases, with 15 bases between. The CDR3 sequence is 12 residues long. These data originate in a study of blood T cell repertoires in COVID-19. The wider study: Samples of COVID-19 (acute and convalescent) were obtained from the United States, Italy and Spain.

Authors' methods: Estimates of nucleated cell counts were drawn from the amplification of reference gene primers. Sequencing was performed with immunoSEQ multiplex PCR; in TCRdb, only in-frame clones are kept and a portion is missing. Clone size and the V and J calls come from that table; the DNA yielded D and trimming. The sample has about 310,000 clones; about 91% are singletons. Cohort placement rested on clinical history that participants reported themselves. Symptom resolution, clearance, or two negative PCRs marked the recovered donors of Cohort 3. The sample consisted of PBMCs or T cells enriched from blood (not recorded which). The clonotype comes from a woman in her thirties or forties who had recovered from COVID-19. This chain links TRBV24-1 with TRBJ1-2, with a weak D call TRBD1 (5 bases). The CDR3 DNA sequence: TGTGCCACCCAGGACACTTTGGGGGGCTACACCTTC. The encoded protein is CATQDTLGGYTF.